This T cell receptor beta chain was found in a study of cytomegalovirus exposure and HLA in healthy donors. Notes on the study in general: When analyzed later, a missense DCLRE1C variant was found to be linked to TCR beta V- and J-gene trimming.

Trimming shortened V by 7 bases and J by 0 bases, and 16 bases separated the two germline ends. Germline V gene sequence: CDR1 LNHDA, CDR2 SQIVND (reference sequence). The CDR3 is 16 residues long. The PCR made use of 60 Vbeta and 13 Jbeta primers. Profiling relied on immunoSEQ multiplex PCR, and the TCRdb table lists in-frame clones only, not all of them. The table includes fewer than 120,000 clones, approximately 79% detected once. This clone was picked up one time. Antigen specificity is unknown. The donors comprised healthy bone marrow donors. The source material was PBMCs. V usage is TRBV19 and J usage is TRBJ2-1; D uncertain. This clonotype originated in a man younger than 40 in good health and CMV-seropositive. CDR3 sequence: CASTPATGRSYNEQFF. The CDR3 DNA is TGTGCCAGTACCCCTGCTACTGGGCGCTCCTACAATGAGCAGTTCTTC.